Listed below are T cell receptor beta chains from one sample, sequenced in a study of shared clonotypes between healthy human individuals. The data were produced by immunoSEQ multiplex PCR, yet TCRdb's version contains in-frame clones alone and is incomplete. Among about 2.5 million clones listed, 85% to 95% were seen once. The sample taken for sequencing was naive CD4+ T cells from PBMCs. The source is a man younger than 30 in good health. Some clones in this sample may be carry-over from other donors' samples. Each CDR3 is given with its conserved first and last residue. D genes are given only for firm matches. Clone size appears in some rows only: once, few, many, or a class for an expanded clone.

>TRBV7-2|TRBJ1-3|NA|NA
CASSSPGVGNTIYF
TGTGCCAGCAGCTCACCAGGGGTGGGAAACACCATATATTTT
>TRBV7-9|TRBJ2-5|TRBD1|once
CASSLAVPTGGYQETQYF
TGTGCCAGCAGCTTAGCGGTTCCTACAGGGGGGTACCAAGAGACCCAGTACTTC
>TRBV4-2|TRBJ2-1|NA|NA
CASSQLTGGISYNEQFF
TGTGCCAGCAGCCAACTGACCGGGGGCATCTCCTACAATGAGCAGTTCTTC
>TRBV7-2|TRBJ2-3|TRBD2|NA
CASSLAGTSGTDTQYF
TGTGCCAGCAGCTTAGCGGGTACTAGCGGCACAGATACGCAGTATTTT
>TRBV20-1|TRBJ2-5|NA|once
CSASPEETQYF
TGCAGTGCCAGCCCCGAAGAGACCCAGTACTTC
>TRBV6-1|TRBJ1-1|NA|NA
CASGLNTEAFF
TGTGCCAGCGGGCTCAACACTGAAGCTTTCTTT
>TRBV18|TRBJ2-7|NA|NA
CASSPDWSAYEQYF
TGTGCCAGCTCACCCGATTGGAGTGCCTACGAGCAGTACTTC
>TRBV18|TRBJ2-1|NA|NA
CASSRDSFSVGTGNEQFF
TGTGCCAGCTCCCGGGACAGTTTTTCAGTGGGGACTGGCAATGAGCAGTTCTTC
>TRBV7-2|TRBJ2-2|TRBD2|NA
CASSRPWGGGELFF
TGTGCCAGCAGCAGACCCTGGGGGGGCGGGGAGCTGTTTTTT
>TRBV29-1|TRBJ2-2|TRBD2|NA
CSVETPREGNGELFF
TGCAGCGTTGAAACCCCCAGGGAGGGGAACGGGGAGCTGTTTTTT
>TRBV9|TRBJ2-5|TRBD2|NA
CASSQTSGRGIGTQYF
TGTGCCAGCAGCCAGACTAGCGGGAGGGGTATTGGGACCCAGTACTTC
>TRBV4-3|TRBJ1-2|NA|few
CASSTRGIGDGYTF
TGCGCCAGCAGCACTAGGGGGATTGGGGATGGCTACACCTTC
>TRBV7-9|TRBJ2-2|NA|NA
CASSLVRTGELFF
TGTGCCAGCAGCTTAGTACGGACCGGGGAGCTGTTTTTT
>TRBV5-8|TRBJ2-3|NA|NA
CATSVGGLWDTQYF
TGTGCCACCTCTGTGGGGGGCCTCTGGGATACGCAGTATTTT
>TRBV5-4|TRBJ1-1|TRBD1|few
CASSPRGWNTEAFF
TGTGCCAGCAGCCCCAGGGGGTGGAACACTGAAGCTTTCTTT
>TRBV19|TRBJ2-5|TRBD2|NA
CASSTSPGTMGETQYF
TGTGCCAGTAGTACGTCCCCCGGGACTATGGGAGAGACCCAGTACTTC
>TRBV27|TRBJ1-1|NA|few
CASSSGLNTEAFF
TGTGCCAGCAGTTCAGGGCTGAACACTGAAGCTTTCTTT
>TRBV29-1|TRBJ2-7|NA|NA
CRARRAYEQYF
TGCAGAGCCCGACGGGCCTACGAGCAGTACTTC
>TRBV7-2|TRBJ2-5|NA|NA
CASSSPGRETQYF
TGTGCCAGCAGCTCCCCAGGCAGGGAGACCCAGTACTTC
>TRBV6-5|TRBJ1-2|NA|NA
CASSYRSVAVRGYTF
TGTGCCAGCAGTTATAGAAGCGTGGCGGTAAGAGGCTACACCTTC
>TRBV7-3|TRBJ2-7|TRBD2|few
CASSLAGAGYEQYF
TGTGCCAGCAGCTTAGCGGGAGCTGGGTACGAGCAGTACTTC
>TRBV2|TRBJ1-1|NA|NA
CASRNGRATEAFF
TGTGCCAGCAGAAATGGGAGGGCGACTGAAGCTTTCTTT
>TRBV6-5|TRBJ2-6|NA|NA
CASSYGAAGANVLTF
TGTGCCAGCAGTTACGGGGCAGCTGGGGCCAACGTCCTGACTTTC
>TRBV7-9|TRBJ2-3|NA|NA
CASSSRGRSTDTQYF
TGTGCCAGCAGCTCCCGGGGTAGGAGCACAGATACGCAGTATTTT
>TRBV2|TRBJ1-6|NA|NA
CASSEGQGRNSPLHF
TGTGCCAGCAGTGAAGGCCAGGGGCGGAATTCACCCCTCCACTTT
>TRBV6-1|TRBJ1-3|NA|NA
CASSDGGQAPIYF
TGTGCCAGCAGTGACGGAGGCCAGGCCCCCATATATTTT
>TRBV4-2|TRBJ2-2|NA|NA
CASSHGRGAGELFF
TGTGCCAGCAGCCACGGAAGGGGGGCCGGGGAGCTGTTTTTT
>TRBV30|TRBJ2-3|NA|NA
CAWSVRSGDTQYF
TGTGCCTGGAGTGTACGGAGCGGTGATACGCAGTATTTT
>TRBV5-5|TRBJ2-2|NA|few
CASSLARELFF
TGTGCCAGCAGCTTGGCTCGGGAGCTGTTTTTT
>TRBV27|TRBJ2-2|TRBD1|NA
CASSSDTGGFDTGELFF
TGTGCCAGCAGCAGTGATACAGGGGGCTTTGACACCGGGGAGCTGTTTTTT
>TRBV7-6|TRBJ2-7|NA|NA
CASSQGYSYEQYF
TGTGCCAGCAGTCAGGGCTACTCCTACGAGCAGTACTTC
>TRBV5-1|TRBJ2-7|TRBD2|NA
CASSFPEFEAGPPSYEQYF
TGCGCCAGCAGCTTCCCGGAATTTGAAGCGGGGCCCCCCTCCTACGAGCAGTACTTC
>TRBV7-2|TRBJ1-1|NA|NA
CASSPYSSANTEAFF
TGTGCCAGCAGCCCCTACAGCAGCGCTAACACTGAAGCTTTCTTT
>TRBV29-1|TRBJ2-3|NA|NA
CSVIQGTSGDTQYF
TGCAGCGTAATCCAGGGAACTTCCGGGGATACGCAGTATTTT
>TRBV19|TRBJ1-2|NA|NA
CASSTRRYGYTF
TGTGCCAGTAGTACCCGGAGGTATGGCTACACCTTC
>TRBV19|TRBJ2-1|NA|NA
CASRTGISYNEQFF
TGTGCCAGTAGGACCGGGATATCCTACAATGAGCAGTTCTTC
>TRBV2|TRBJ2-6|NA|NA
CASHKVSGANVLTF
TGTGCCAGCCACAAGGTCTCTGGGGCCAACGTCCTGACTTTC
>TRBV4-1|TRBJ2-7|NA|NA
CASSQTPRVSGTYEQYF
TGCGCCAGCAGCCAAACTCCCCGGGTCAGCGGAACCTACGAGCAGTACTTC
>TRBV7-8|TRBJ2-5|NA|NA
CASSPGPQETQYF
TGTGCCAGCAGCCCGGGACCTCAAGAGACCCAGTACTTC
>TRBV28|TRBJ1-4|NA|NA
CASSLSPLTNEKLFF
TGTGCCAGCAGTTTATCGCCACTGACTAATGAAAAACTGTTTTTT
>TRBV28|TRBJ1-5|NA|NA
CASSLLRDTSNQPQHF
TGTGCCAGCAGTTTACTCCGGGACACAAGCAATCAGCCCCAGCATTTT
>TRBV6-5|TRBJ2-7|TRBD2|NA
CASSRSGVSYYEQYF
TGTGCCAGCAGCCGGAGCGGGGTCTCGTACTACGAGCAGTACTTC
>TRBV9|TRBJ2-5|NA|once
CASSVDGFQETQYF
TGTGCCAGCAGCGTAGATGGCTTCCAAGAGACCCAGTACTTC
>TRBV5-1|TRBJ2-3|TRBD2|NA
CASSFSGRLTDTQYF
TGCGCCAGCAGCTTTAGCGGGAGACTCACAGATACGCAGTATTTT
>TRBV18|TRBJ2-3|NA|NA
CASSPKGGTQYF
TGTGCCAGCTCACCAAAGGGGGGTACGCAGTATTTT
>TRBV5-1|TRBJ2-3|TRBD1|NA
CASRQGVFLSTDTQYF
TGCGCCAGCAGGCAGGGGGTGTTCCTTAGCACAGATACGCAGTATTTT
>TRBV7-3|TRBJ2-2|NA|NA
CATGSTVTGELFF
TGTGCCACCGGGTCGACGGTCACCGGGGAGCTGTTTTTT
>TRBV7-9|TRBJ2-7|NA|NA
CASSTSAPSEQYF
TGTGCCAGCAGCACGTCGGCCCCGTCCGAGCAGTACTTC
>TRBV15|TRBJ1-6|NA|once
CATSRGGYNSPLHF
TGTGCCACCAGCAGGGGCGGCTATAATTCACCCCTCCACTTT
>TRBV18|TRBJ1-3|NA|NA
CASSPIPTVSSGNTIYF
TGTGCCAGCTCACCAATTCCCACTGTGAGCTCTGGAAACACCATATATTTT
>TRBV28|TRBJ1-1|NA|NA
CASSFVGLWTEAFF
TGTGCCAGCAGTTTTGTAGGGCTCTGGACTGAAGCTTTCTTT
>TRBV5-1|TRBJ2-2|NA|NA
CASSPVTGELFF
TGCGCCAGCAGCCCTGTAACCGGGGAGCTGTTTTTT
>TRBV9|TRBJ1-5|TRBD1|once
CASSPGGGKGPQPQHF
TGTGCCAGCAGCCCAGGGGGAGGAAAGGGTCCCCAGCCCCAGCATTTT
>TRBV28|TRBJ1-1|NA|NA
CASSLSDTEAFF
TGTGCCAGCAGTTTATCGGACACTGAAGCTTTCTTT
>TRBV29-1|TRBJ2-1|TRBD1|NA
CSVDNFRDSKLF
TGCAGCGTTGATAACTTCCGGGACAGTAAACTCTTC
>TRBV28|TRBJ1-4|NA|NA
CASSSIRRGEKLFF
TGTGCCAGCAGCTCCATCCGACGGGGGGAAAAACTGTTTTTT
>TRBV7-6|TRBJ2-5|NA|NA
CASSFGSSETQYF
TGTGCCAGCAGCTTTGGGAGCAGCGAGACCCAGTACTTC